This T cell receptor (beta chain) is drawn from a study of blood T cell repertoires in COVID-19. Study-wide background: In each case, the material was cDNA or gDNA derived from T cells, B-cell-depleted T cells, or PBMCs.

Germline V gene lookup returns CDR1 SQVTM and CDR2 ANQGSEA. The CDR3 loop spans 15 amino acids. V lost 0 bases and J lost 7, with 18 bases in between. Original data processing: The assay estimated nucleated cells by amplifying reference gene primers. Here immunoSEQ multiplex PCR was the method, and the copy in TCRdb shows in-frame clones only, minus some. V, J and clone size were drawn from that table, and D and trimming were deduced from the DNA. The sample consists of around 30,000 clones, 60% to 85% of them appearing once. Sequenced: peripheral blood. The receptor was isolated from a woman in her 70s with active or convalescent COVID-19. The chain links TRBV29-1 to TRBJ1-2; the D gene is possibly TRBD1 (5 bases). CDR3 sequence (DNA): TGCAGCGTTGAAGAACCGGGACTGCCCGGAGGTGGCTACACCTTC. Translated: CSVEEPGLPGGGYTF.